This T cell receptor beta chain was obtained from a study of blood T cell repertoires in COVID-19. Study in general: Donors in the United States, Italy and Spain gave samples during acute or convalescent COVID-19.

The CDR3 is 13 amino acids. The V and J ends lost 2 bases and 6 bases respectively, with 11 bases between them. CDR1 and CDR2 (germline): MNHEY, SVGEGT. Some clones are missing from TCRdb's copy, which holds only in-frame ones; the method was immunoSEQ multiplex PCR. The sample shows approximately 240,000 clones, 87% of them seen only once. This rearrangement joins TRBV6-2 or TRBV6-3 to TRBJ2-7, with D possibly TRBD2 on 6 matching bases. The clonotype was recovered from a woman under 40 with acute COVID-19. Specimen: PBMCs or T cells enriched from blood (not recorded which). CDR3 region: CASSYRDFAEQYF. The CDR3 DNA is TGTGCCAGCAGTTACCGGGACTTTGCCGAGCAGTACTTC.